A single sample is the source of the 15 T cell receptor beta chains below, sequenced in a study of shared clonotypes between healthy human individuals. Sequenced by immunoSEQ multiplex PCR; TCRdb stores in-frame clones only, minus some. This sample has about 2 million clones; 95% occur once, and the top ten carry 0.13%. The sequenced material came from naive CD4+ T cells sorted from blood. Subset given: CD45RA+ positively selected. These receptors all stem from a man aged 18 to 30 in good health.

The CDR3 nucleotides are TGTGCCAGCGCCTTCTCGGAACCGAATCAGCCCCAGCATTTT. This codes for CASAFSEPNQPQHF. The chain combines TRBV2 with TRBJ1-5, with D hard to call. V lost 8 bases, J lost 4 bases, and 15 bases lay in between. The CDR3 covers 14 residues. The germline CDR1 and CDR2 sequences are SNHLY and FYNNEI. The full variable domain, with the rest looked up from reference TRBV2 and TRBJ1-5, is EPEVTQTPSHQVTQMGQEVILRCVPISNHLYFYWYRQILGQKVEFLVSFYNNEISEKSEIFDDQFSVERPDGSNFTLKIRSTKLEDSAMYFCASAFSEPNQPQHFGDGTRLSIL.

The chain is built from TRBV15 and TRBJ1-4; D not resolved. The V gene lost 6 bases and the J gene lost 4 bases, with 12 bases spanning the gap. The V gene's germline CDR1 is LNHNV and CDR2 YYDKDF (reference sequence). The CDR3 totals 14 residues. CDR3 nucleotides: TGTGCCACCAGAGGGATACGGTTTAATGAAAAACTGTTTTTT. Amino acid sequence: CATRGIRFNEKLFF.

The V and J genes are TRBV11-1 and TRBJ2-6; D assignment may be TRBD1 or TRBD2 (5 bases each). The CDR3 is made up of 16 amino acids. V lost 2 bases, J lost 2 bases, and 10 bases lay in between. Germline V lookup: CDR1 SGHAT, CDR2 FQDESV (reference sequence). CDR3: CASSLFEGPGANVLTF. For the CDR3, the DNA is TGTGCCAGCAGCTTATTTGAGGGGCCTGGGGCCAACGTCCTGACTTTC. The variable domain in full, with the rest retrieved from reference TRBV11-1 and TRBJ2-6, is EAEVAQSPRYKITEKSQAVAFWCDPISGHATLYWYRQILGQGPELLVQFQDESVVDDSQLPKDRFSAERLKGVDSTLKIQPAELGDSAMYLCASSLFEGPGANVLTFGAGSRLTVL.

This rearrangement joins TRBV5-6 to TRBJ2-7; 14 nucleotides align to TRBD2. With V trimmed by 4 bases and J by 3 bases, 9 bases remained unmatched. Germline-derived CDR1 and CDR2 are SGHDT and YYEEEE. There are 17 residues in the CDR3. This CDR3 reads CASSGTGTSGSYYEQYF. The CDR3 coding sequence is TGTGCCAGCAGCGGCACCGGGACTAGCGGGAGCTACTACGAGCAGTACTTC.

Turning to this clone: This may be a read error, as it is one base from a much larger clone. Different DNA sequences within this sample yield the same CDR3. CDR3 region: CASSLGGQINEKLFF. The CDR3 nucleotides read TGTGCCAGCAGCTTGGGGGGACAGATTAATGAAAAACTGTTTTTT. The J gene is TRBJ1-4, the V gene TRBV5-4; TRBD1 agrees at 7 bases. The CDR3 length is 15 residues. V dropped 0 bases and J dropped 4; count of bases not matched to a gene: 3. Germline values: CDR1 SGHNT, CDR2 YYREEE (reference sequence).

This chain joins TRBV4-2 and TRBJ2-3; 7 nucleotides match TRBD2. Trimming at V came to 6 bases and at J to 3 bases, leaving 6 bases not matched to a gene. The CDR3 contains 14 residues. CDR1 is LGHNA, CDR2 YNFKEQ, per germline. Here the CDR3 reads CASRGIGGTDTQYF. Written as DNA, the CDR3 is TGTGCCAGCAGGGGAATCGGGGGGACAGATACGCAGTATTTT.

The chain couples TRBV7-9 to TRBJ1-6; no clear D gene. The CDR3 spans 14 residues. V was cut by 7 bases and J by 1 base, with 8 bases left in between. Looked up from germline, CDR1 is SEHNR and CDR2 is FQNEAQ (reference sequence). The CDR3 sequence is CASIDGSYNSPLHF. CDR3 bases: TGTGCCAGCATCGACGGATCCTATAATTCACCCCTCCACTTT. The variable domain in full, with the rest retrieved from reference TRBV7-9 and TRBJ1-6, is DTGVSQNPRHKITKRGQNVTFRCDPISEHNRLYWYRQTLGQGPEFLTYFQNEAQLEKSRLLSDRFSAERPKGSFSTLEIQRTEQGDSAMYLCASIDGSYNSPLHFGNGTRLTVT.

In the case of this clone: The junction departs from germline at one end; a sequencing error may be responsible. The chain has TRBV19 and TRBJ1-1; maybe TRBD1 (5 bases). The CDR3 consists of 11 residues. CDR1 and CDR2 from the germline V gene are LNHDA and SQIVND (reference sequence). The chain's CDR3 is CVTGRATEAFF. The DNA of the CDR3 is TGCGTAACAGGAAGGGCCACTGAAGCTTTCTTT.

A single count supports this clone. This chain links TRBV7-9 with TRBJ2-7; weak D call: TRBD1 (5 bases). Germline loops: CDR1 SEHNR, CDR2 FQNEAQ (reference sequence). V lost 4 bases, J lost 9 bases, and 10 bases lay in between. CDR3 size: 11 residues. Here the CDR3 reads CASSSQGRQYF. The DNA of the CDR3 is TGTGCCAGCAGCTCTCAGGGTAGGCAGTACTTC.

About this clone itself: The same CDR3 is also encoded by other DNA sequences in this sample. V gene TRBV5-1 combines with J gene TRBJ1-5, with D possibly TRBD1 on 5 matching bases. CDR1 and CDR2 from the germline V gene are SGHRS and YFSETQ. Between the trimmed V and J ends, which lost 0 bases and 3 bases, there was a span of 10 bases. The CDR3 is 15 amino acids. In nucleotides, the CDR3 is TGCGCCAGCAGCTTGGAAGGACACTCCAATCAGCCCCAGCATTTT. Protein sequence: CASSLEGHSNQPQHF.

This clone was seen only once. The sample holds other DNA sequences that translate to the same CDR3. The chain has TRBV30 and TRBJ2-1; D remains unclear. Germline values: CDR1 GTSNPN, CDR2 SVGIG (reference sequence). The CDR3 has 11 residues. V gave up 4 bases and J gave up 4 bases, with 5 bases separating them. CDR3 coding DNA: TGTGCCTGGACCGAATACAATGAGCAGTTCTTC. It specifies CAWTEYNEQFF. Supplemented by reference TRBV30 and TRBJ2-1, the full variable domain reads SQTIHQWPATLVQPVGSPLSLECTVEGTSNPNLYWYRQAAGRGLQLLFYSVGIGQISSEVPQNLSASRPQDRQFILSSKKLLLSDSGFYLCAWTEYNEQFFGPGTRLTVL.

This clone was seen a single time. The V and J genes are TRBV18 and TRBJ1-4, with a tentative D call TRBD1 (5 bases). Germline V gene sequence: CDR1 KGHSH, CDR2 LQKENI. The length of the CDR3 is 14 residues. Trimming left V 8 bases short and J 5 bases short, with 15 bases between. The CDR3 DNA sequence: TGTGCCAGCGCATGGGGGGTCACCAATGAAAAACTGTTTTTT. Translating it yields CASAWGVTNEKLFF.

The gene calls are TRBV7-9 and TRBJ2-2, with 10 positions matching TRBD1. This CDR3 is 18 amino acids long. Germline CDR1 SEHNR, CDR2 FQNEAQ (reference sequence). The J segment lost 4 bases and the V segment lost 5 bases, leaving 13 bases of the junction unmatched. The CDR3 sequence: CASSPRRQGALGTGELFF. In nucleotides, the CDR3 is TGTGCCAGCAGCCCCAGGAGACAGGGGGCCCTCGGCACCGGGGAGCTGTTTTTT.

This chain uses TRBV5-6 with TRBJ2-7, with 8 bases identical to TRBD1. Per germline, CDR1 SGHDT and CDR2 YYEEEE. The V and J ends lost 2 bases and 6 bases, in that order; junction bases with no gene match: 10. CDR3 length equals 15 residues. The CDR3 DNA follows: TGTGCCAGCAGCTTTACAGGGGGATCCCGCGGCGAGCAGTACTTC. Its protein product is CASSFTGGSRGEQYF.

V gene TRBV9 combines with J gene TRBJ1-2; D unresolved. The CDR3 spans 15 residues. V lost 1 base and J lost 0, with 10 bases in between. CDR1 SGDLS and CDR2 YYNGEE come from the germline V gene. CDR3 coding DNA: TGTGCCAGCAGCGTAAGCCTATATTCTAACTATGGCTACACCTTC. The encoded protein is CASSVSLYSNYGYTF.